This TCR beta chain was documented in a study of vaccination and CD4 T cells after COVID-19. Notes on the study in general: Vaccine-specific clones numbering 304 of 307 showed spike mono-reactivity in convalescent patients.

This CDR3 contains 12 residues. Germline values: CDR1 DFQATT, CDR2 SNEGSKA (reference sequence). V lost 1 base and J 3 bases, leaving 7 bases between the germline ends. Treatment meaning: roughly ten-day PBMC culture with coronavirus spike peptide pools or control peptides (ViraFEST assay). Sequencing of the DNA from cultured CD4+ T cells was carried out with the Oncomine TCR Beta short-read assay. TCRdb itself ran the PCR reads through MiXCR, one entry per CDR3 protein. The sample holds more than 9,000 distinct CDR3 sequences; 20% are singletons and the top ten take about 13%. As to this clonotype: The antigen is not known.

Sequenced here: CD4+ T cells from blood, cultured in vitro, sampled before SARS-CoV-2 vaccination. This TCR was sampled from a human donor who received a COVID-19 vaccine. This sequence joins TRBV20-1 and TRBJ2-7, with D unresolved. The CDR3 reads CSARANFYEQYF. The CDR3 nucleotides read TGCAGTGCTAGAGCGAACTTCTACGAGCAGTACTTC.